Listed below are T cell receptor beta chains from one sample, sequenced in a study of blood T cells in healthy people across ages. From the 5' RACE reads, TCRdb called clonotypes with MiXCR, one entry per CDR3 protein. The data contain around 780,000 distinct CDR3 sequences, more than 25% of them singletons. These sequences were also reported in another study, on T cells of mothers and their children.

Sequencing was done on a sample of blood. The source is a boy aged 5-17 years in good health. The CDR3 runs from the conserved cysteine through the conserved F or W. D genes are given only for firm matches. The size of a clone is reported for some rows only, either as once, few or many, or as a class for expanded clones.

clone_size | j_call | v_call | d_call | cdr3_aa | cdr3_nt
few | TRBJ2-5 | TRBV6-1 | NA | CASSVRDKETQYF | TGTGCCAGCAGTGTCCGGGACAAAGAGACCCAGTACTTC
few | TRBJ2-5 | TRBV27 | NA | CASSPDAWGPLQETQYF | TGTGCCAGCAGTCCCGACGCGTGGGGTCCACTCCAAGAGACCCAGTACTTC
NA | TRBJ1-6 | TRBV7-8 | TRBD1 | CASSFGTDRPLHF | TGTGCCAGCAGCTTTGGGACAGATAGACCCCTCCACTTT
few | TRBJ2-5 | TRBV20-1 | TRBD2 | CSAVAGGETQYF | TGCAGTGCAGTAGCGGGGGGGGAGACCCAGTACTTC
few | TRBJ2-5 | TRBV7-9 | NA | CASSFFGRLQETQYF | TGTGCCAGCAGCTTCTTCGGGCGACTCCAAGAGACCCAGTACTTC
NA | TRBJ1-2 | TRBV7-2 | TRBD1 | CASSAGTGTQYGYTF | TGTGCCAGCAGCGCCGGGACAGGGACCCAATATGGCTACACCTTC
NA | TRBJ2-5 | TRBV14 | NA | CASSHLDGTQQETQYF | TGTGCCAGCAGCCACCTAGACGGGACGCAACAAGAGACCCAGTACTTC
many | TRBJ2-5 | TRBV18 | NA | CASSPLQETQYF | TGTGCCAGCTCACCCCTTCAAGAGACCCAGTACTTC
few | TRBJ2-5 | TRBV20-1 | NA | CSARDRADQETQYF | TGCAGTGCTAGAGATAGGGCGGACCAAGAGACCCAGTACTTC
NA | TRBJ1-5 | TRBV20-1 | NA | CSARAQSNQPQHF | TGCAGTGCTAGGGCCCAGAGCAATCAGCCCCAGCATTTT
few | TRBJ2-7 | TRBV2 | TRBD2 | CASSASGLTHEQYF | TGTGCCAGCAGTGCCTCGGGACTAACCCACGAGCAGTACTTC
NA | TRBJ2-5 | TRBV15 | NA | CATAERFEYQETQYF | TGTGCCACCGCGGAGCGCTTCGAGTACCAAGAGACCCAGTACTTC
NA | TRBJ2-1 | TRBV20-1 | NA | CSARDIGASEQFF | TGCAGTGCTAGAGATATTGGGGCCAGTGAGCAGTTCTTC
NA | TRBJ1-1 | TRBV12-3/TRBV12-4 | NA | CASSLESNTEAFF | TGTGCCAGCAGTTTAGAGTCGAACACTGAAGCTTTCTTT
many | TRBJ1-5 | TRBV12-3/TRBV12-4 | NA | CASSSQGNQPQHF | TGTGCCAGCAGTTCCCAGGGTAATCAGCCCCAGCATTTT
few | TRBJ2-2 | TRBV5-1 | NA | CASRRESTGELFF | TGCGCCAGCAGAAGGGAAAGCACTGGGGAGCTGTTTTTT
NA | TRBJ2-5 | TRBV7-2 | NA | CASSYPPDSLETQYF | TGTGCCAGCAGCTACCCCCCCGACAGTTTAGAGACCCAGTACTTC
few | TRBJ2-5 | TRBV30 | TRBD1 | CAWSRDRGRVGETQYF | TGTGCCTGGAGTCGAGACAGGGGGCGGGTGGGGGAGACCCAGTACTTC
NA | TRBJ2-5 | TRBV29-1 | NA | CSVELASETQYF | TGCAGCGTTGAGCTGGCCTCTGAGACCCAGTACTTC
NA | TRBJ2-5 | TRBV20-1 | NA | CSARVSPTPETQYF | TGCAGTGCTAGAGTGAGCCCTACCCCAGAGACCCAGTACTTC
few | TRBJ1-1 | TRBV12-3/TRBV12-4 | NA | CASSLLGGNTEAFF | TGTGCCAGCAGTTTACTGGGAGGGAACACTGAAGCTTTCTTT
few | TRBJ2-4 | TRBV2 | TRBD2 | CATQQERGGRNIQYF | TGTGCCACCCAGCAGGAGCGGGGGGGCAGAAACATTCAGTACTTC
NA | TRBJ2-7 | TRBV6-1 | TRBD1 | CASSAGTGDSNFSYEQYF | TGTGCCAGCAGCGCGGGGACAGGGGACTCTAACTTCTCCTACGAGCAGTACTTC
few | TRBJ1-2 | TRBV5-5 | NA | CASSLYYYGYTF | TGTGCCAGCAGCTTGTACTACTATGGCTACACCTTC
few | TRBJ2-5 | TRBV7-6 | NA | CASSSSGAVATQYF | TGTGCCAGCAGCTCTTCAGGGGCTGTTGCTACCCAGTACTTC
NA | TRBJ2-3 | TRBV27 | NA | CASSEGPRPDTQYF | TGTGCCAGCAGTGAAGGACCCCGGCCCGATACGCAGTATTTT
few | TRBJ2-1 | TRBV20-1 | TRBD2 | CSAHSRTSGRLTSSYNEQFF | TGCAGTGCTCACTCGAGGACTAGCGGGCGCCTTACCTCCTCCTACAATGAGCAGTTCTTC
NA | TRBJ2-7 | TRBV4-3 | NA | CASSQERRVRTEQYF | TGCGCCAGCAGCCAAGAACGGAGGGTAAGAACCGAGCAGTACTTC
NA | TRBJ2-5 | TRBV9 | NA | CASSVGLRETQYF | TGTGCCAGCAGCGTAGGACTCCGGGAGACCCAGTACTTC
NA | TRBJ2-7 | TRBV20-1 | NA | CSATPPEGPSYEQYF | TGCAGTGCTACCCCCCCGGAGGGCCCCTCCTACGAGCAGTACTTC
NA | TRBJ1-5 | TRBV27 | TRBD1 | CASRSLGTGARRQPQHF | TGTGCCAGCAGATCACTTGGGACAGGGGCCCGTCGGCAGCCCCAGCATTTT
few | TRBJ2-2 | TRBV2 | NA | CASPANGLDTGELFF | TGTGCCAGCCCCGCGAATGGGCTAGACACCGGGGAGCTGTTTTTT
many | TRBJ2-5 | TRBV6-6 | NA | CASSEDRRETQYF | TGTGCCAGCAGTGAGGACCGGCGCGAGACCCAGTACTTC
few | TRBJ2-5 | TRBV7-2 | TRBD1 | CASSGDRGRVWETQYF | TGTGCCAGCAGCGGGGACAGGGGGAGGGTTTGGGAGACCCAGTACTTC
NA | TRBJ1-1 | TRBV5-1 | NA | CASSLARDTRLTEAFF | TGCGCCAGCAGCTTGGCCAGGGACACCCGCTTGACTGAAGCTTTCTTT
NA | TRBJ1-2 | TRBV12-3/TRBV12-4 | TRBD1 | CASSLSPGTANYGYTF | TGTGCCAGCAGTTTATCCCCTGGGACAGCTAACTATGGCTACACCTTC
NA | TRBJ2-3 | TRBV29-1 | NA | CSVLLRYTDTQYF | TGCAGCGTTCTTTTGCGGTACACAGATACGCAGTATTTT
NA | TRBJ2-3 | TRBV5-1 | NA | CASSLATARTDTQYF | TGCGCCAGCAGCTTGGCAACGGCCCGCACAGATACGCAGTATTTT
NA | TRBJ2-1 | TRBV29-1 | TRBD1 | CSVEDFGQGATREQFF | TGCAGCGTTGAAGATTTCGGACAGGGTGCCACCCGGGAGCAGTTCTTC
few | TRBJ2-7 | TRBV5-1 | TRBD2 | CASRQSSGGSYEQYF | TGCGCCAGCAGACAATCTAGCGGGGGCTCGTACGAGCAGTACTTC
NA | TRBJ2-2 | TRBV6-4 | TRBD1 | CASAGTALTGELFF | TGTGCCAGCGCCGGGACAGCTCTCACCGGGGAGCTGTTTTTT